The clone carrying this T cell receptor beta chain was recorded a few times. Its antigen is not identified. This entry comes from a study of beta chain features in type 1 diabetes. Findings of the study overall: The study found that naive, central memory and Treg TCRB repertoires appeared more similar in patients than in healthy donors. Patients with Type 1 diabetes showed moderately but significantly shorter TCRB CDR3s in all four CD4+ subsets. Whether HLA type influences TCRB rearrangement remained unresolved here.

V dropped 3 bases and J dropped 6 bases, with 13 bases sitting between them. This CDR3 is 15 amino acids long. Germline V gene lookup returns CDR1 SGHTS and CDR2 YDEGEE. The investigators reverse transcribed all of the isolated RNA, so they sequenced expressed TCRB transcripts. Profiling relied on immunoSEQ multiplex PCR, and the TCRdb table lists in-frame clones only, not all of them. The data contain a few hundred thousand clones, approximately 14% of them seen just once; the ten biggest clones take up 0.015% to 0.02%. This clonotype was sampled from a man aged 25-45 years with type 1 diabetes. Material for sequencing was naive CD4+ T cells from blood. The chain recombines TRBV5-8 with TRBJ2-6; D gene uncertain. The CDR3 region is CASSSKAQAANVLTF. For the CDR3, the DNA is TGTGCCAGCAGCTCTAAGGCCCAGGCGGCCAACGTCCTGACTTTC.